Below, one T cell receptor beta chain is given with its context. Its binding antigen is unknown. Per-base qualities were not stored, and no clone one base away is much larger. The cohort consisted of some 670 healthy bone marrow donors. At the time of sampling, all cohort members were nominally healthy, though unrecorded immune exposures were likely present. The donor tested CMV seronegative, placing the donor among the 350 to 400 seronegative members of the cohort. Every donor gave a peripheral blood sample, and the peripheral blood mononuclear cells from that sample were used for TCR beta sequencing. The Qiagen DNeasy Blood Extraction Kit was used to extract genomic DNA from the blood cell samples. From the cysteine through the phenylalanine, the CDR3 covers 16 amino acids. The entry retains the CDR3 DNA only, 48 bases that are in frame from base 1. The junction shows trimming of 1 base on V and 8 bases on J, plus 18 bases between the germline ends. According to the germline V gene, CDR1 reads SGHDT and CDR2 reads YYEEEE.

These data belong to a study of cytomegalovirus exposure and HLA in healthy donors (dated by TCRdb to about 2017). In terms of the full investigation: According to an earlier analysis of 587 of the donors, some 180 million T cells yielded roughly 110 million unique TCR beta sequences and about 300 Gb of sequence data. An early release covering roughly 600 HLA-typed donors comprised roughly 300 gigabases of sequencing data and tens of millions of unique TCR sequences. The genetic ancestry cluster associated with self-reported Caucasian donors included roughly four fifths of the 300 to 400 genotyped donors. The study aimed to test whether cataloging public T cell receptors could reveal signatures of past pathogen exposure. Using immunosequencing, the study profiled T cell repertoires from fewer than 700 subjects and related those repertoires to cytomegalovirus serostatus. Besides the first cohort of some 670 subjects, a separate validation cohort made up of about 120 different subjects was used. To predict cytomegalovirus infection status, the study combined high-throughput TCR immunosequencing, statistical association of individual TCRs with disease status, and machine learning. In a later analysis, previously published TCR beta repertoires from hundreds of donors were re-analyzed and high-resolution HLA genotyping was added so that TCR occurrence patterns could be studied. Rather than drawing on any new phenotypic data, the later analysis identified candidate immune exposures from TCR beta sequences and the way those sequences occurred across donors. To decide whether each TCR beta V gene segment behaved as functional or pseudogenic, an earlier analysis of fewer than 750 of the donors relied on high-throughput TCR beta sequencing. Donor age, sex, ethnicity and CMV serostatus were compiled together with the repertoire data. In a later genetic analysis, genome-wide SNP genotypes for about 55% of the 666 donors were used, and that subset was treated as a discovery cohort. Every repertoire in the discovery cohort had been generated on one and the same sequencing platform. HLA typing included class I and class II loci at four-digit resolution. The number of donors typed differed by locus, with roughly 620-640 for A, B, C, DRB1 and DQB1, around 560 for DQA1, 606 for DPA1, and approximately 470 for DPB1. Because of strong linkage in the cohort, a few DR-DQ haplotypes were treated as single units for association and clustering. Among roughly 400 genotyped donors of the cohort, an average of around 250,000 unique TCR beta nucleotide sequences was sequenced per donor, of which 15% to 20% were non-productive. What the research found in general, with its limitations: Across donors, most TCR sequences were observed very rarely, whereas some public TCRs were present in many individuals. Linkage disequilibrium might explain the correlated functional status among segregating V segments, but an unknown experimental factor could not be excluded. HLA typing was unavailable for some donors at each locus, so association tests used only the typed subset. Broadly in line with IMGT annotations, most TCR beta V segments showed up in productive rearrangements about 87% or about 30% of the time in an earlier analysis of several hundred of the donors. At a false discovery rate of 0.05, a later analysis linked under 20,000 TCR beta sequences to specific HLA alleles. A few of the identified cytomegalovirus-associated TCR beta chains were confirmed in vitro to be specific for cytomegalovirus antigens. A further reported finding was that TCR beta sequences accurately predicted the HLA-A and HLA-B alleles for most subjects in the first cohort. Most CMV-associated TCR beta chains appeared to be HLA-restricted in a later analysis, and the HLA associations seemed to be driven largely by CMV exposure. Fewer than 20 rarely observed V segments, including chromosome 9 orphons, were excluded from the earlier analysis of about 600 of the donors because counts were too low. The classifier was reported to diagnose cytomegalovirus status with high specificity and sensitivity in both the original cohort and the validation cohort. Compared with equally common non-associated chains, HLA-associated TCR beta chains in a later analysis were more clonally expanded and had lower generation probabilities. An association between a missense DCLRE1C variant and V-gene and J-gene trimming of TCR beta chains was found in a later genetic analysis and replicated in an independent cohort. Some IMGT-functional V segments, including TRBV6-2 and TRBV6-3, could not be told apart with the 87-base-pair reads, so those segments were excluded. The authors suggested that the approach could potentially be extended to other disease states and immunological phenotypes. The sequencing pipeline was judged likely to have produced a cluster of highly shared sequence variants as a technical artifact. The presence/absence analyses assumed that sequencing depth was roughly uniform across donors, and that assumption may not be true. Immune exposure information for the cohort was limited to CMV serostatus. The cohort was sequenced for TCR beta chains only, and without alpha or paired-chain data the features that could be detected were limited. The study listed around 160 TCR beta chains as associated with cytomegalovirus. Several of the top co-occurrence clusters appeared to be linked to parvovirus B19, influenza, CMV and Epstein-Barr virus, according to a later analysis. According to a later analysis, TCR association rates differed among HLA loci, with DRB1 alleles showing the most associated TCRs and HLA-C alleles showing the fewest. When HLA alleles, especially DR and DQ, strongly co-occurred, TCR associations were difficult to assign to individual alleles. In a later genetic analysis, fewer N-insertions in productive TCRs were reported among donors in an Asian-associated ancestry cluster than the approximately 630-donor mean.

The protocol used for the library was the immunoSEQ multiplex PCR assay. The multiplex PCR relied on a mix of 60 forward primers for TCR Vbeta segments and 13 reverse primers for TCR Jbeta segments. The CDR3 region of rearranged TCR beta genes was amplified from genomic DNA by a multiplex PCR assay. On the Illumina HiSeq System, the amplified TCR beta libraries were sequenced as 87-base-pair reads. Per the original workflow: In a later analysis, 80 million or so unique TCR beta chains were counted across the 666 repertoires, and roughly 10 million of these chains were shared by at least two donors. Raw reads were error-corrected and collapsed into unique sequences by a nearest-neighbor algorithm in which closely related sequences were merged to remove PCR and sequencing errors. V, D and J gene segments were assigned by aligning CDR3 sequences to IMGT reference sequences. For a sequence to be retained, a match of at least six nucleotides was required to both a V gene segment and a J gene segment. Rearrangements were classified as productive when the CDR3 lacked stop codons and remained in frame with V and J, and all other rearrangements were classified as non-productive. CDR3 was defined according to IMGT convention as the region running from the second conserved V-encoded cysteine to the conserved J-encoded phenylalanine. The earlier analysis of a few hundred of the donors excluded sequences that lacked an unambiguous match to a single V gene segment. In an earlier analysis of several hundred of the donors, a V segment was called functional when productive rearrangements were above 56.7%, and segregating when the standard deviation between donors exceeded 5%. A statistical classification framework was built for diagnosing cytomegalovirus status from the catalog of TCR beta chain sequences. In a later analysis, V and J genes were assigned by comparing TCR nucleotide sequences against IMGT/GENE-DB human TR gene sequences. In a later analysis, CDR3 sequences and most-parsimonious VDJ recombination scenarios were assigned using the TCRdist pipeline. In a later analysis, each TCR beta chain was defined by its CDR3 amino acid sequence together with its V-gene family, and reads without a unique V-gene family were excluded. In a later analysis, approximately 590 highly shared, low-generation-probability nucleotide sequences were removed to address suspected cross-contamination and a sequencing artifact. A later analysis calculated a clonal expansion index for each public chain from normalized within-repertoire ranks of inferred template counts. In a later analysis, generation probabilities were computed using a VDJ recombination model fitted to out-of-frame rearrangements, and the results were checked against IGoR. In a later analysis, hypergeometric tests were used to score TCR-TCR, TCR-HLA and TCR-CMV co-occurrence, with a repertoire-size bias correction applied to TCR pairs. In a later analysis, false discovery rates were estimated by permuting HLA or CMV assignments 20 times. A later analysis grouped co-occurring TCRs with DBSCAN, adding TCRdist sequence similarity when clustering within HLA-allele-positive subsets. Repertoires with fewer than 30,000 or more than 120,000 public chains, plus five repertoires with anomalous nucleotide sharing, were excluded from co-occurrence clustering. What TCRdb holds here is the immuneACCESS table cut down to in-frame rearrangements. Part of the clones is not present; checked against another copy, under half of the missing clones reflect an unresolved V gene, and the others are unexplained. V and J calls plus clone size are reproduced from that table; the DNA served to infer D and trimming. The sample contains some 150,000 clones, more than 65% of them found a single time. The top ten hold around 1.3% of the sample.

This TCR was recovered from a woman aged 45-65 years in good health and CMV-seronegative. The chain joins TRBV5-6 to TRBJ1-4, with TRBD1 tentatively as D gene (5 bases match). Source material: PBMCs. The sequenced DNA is TGTGCCAGCAGCTTGTCCGGACACCCTGGCAGGGAAAAACTGTTTTTT. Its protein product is CASSLSGHPGREKLFF.